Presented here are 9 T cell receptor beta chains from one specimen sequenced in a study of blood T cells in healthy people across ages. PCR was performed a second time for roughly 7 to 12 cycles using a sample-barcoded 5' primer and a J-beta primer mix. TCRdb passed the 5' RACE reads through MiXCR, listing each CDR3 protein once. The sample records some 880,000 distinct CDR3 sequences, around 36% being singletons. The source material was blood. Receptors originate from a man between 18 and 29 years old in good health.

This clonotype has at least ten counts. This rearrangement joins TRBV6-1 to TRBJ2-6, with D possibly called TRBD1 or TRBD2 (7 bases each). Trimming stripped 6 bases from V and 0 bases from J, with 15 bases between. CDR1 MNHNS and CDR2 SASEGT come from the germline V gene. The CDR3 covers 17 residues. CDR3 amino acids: CASRRQGGFSGANVLTF. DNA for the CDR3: TGTGCCAGCAGGCGACAGGGAGGGTTCTCTGGGGCCAACGTCCTGACTTTC.

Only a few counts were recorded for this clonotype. The CDR3 protein is CSAREGAREQYF. CDR3 nucleotides: TGCAGTGCCCGGGAGGGGGCTCGTGAGCAGTACTTC. The J gene is TRBJ2-7, the V gene TRBV20-1, with D perhaps TRBD2 (8 bases). The CDR3 is 12 residues long. In germline, CDR1 is DFQATT, CDR2 SNEGSKA (reference sequence). The V and J ends lost 6 bases and 7 bases respectively, with 16 bases between them.

This CDR3 is CASSFGGNSPLHF. The CDR3 DNA follows: TGTGCCAGCAGCTTTGGCGGAAATTCACCCCTCCACTTT. The chain uses TRBV7-9 and TRBJ1-6; D not certain. This CDR3 has 13 residues. Trimming removed 3 bases at V and 7 bases at J, with 7 bases between. CDR1 SEHNR and CDR2 FQNEAQ come from the germline V gene (reference sequence).

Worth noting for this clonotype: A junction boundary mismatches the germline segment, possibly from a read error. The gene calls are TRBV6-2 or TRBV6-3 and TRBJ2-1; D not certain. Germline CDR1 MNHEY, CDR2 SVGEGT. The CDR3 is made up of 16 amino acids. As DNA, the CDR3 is TGTGCCTGCAGTTCCCCGGGCCTCCGGACCTACAATGAGCAGTTCTTC. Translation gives CACSSPGLRTYNEQFF.

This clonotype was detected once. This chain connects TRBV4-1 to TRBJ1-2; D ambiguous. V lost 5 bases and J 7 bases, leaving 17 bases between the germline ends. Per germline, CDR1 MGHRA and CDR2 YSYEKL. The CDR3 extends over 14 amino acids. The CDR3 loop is CASSSRERTAGYTF. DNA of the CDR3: TGCGCCAGCAGCTCACGCGAGAGGACGGCTGGCTACACCTTC.

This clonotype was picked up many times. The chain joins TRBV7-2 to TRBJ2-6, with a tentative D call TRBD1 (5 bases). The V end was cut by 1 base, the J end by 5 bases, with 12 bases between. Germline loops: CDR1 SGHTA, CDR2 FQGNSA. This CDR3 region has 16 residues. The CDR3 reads CASSLGGRRRANVLTF. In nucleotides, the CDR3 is TGTGCCAGCAGCTTAGGGGGCCGGAGAAGGGCCAACGTCCTGACTTTC.

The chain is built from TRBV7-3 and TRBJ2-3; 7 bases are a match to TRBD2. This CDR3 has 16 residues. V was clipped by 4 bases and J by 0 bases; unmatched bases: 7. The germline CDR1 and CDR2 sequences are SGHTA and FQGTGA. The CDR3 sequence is CASSSTTSLSTDTQYF. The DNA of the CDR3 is TGTGCCAGCAGCTCGACGACTAGCCTTAGCACAGATACGCAGTATTTT. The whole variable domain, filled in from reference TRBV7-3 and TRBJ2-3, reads GAGVSQTPSNKVTEKGKYVELRCDPISGHTALYWYRQSLGQGPEFLIYFQGTGAADDSGLPNDRFFAVRPEGSVSTLKIQRTERGDSAVYLCASSSTTSLSTDTQYFGPGTRLTVL.

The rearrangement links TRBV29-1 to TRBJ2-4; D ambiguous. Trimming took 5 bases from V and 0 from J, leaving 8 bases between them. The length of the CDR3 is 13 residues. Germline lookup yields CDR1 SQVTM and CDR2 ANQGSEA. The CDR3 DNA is TGCAGCGTTTGGAGTTTAGCCAAAAACATTCAGTACTTC. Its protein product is CSVWSLAKNIQYF. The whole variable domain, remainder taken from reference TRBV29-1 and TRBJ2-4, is SAVISQKPSRDICQRGTSLTIQCQVDSQVTMMFWYRQQPGQSLTLIATANQGSEATYESGFVIDKFPISRPNLTFSTLTVSNMSPEDSSIYLCSVWSLAKNIQYFGAGTRLSVL.

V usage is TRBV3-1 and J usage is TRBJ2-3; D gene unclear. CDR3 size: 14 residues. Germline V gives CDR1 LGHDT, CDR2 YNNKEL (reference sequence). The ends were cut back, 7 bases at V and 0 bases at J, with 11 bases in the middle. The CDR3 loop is CASTPEVSTDTQYF. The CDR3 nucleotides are TGTGCCAGCACCCCTGAGGTTAGCACAGATACGCAGTATTTT.